The next 4 T cell receptor beta chains were all read from a single sample in a study of CD8 T cells in Susac syndrome. A quantity of about 0.5 to 1 ug RNA underwent reverse transcription using random hexamers. TCRdb used MiXCR to reprocess the immunoSEQ multiplex PCR reads, holding one entry per CDR3 protein. Of about 430,000 distinct CDR3 sequences listed, approximately 85% are singletons. The sequencing input was CD8+ T cells from PBMCs. The receptors derive from a human donor with multiple sclerosis.

This clonotype was seen more than once but under ten times. This CDR3 is CASSLEGNNSPLHF. The CDR3 DNA sequence: TGCGCCAGCAGCTTGGAGGGTAATAATTCACCCCTCCACTTT. V usage is TRBV5-1 and J usage is TRBJ1-6; D uncertain. The CDR3 loop spans 14 amino acids. Germline CDR1 and CDR2: SGHRS and YFSETQ. V dropped 0 bases and J dropped 5 bases, with 6 bases sitting between them.

The gene calls are TRBV3-1 and TRBJ1-2; 7 nucleotides agree with TRBD1. The V gene's germline CDR1 is LGHDT and CDR2 YNNKEL (reference sequence). This CDR3 comprises 16 residues. Losses at the gene ends were 1 base for V and 4 bases for J; bases not matched to a gene: 9. CDR3 in DNA: TGTGCCAGCAGCCAAGGAGGGACAGCCTATGTCTATGGCTACACCTTC. It encodes CASSQGGTAYVYGYTF.

The chain employs TRBV15 and TRBJ1-5; D gene uncertain. The CDR3 totals 17 residues. Germline V gene sequence: CDR1 LNHNV, CDR2 YYDKDF (reference sequence). Trimming pared 4 bases from V and 4 bases from J, leaving 20 bases between. The CDR3 is CATSKWPGNSENQPQHF. CDR3 in DNA: TGTGCCACCAGCAAATGGCCCGGGAATAGTGAGAATCAGCCCCAGCATTTT.

V gene TRBV10-3 combines with J gene TRBJ1-4; D is undetermined. Germline values: CDR1 ENHRY, CDR2 SYGVKD. The CDR3 spans 15 residues. Trimming removed 0 bases at V and 2 bases at J, with 7 bases between. The DNA of the CDR3 is TGTGCCATCAGTGAGTCGTCCGGGACTAATGAAAAACTGTTTTTT. Translation: CAISESSGTNEKLFF.